This T cell receptor beta chain was obtained from a study of blood T cells in healthy people across ages. Study-wide results and caveats: Across samples, TCR beta diversity tracked strongly with naive T cell percentage. Expanded clonotype shifts may have been confounded, as the donors had an unknown CMV status. Underestimates were what the diversity estimates from one million T cells were considered to be.

The CDR3 extends over 15 amino acids. Per germline, CDR1 DFQATT and CDR2 SNEGSKA (reference sequence). V lost 0 bases to trimming and J lost 3 bases, with 14 bases between them. This clonotype was seen ten or more times. Its matching antigen is unknown. It was with a sample-barcoded 5' primer and a J-beta primer mix that a second PCR of about 6 to 11 cycles was run. Each cDNA molecule was tagged by a template-switch adaptor with 12 random nucleotides. TCRdb re-derived calls from the 5' RACE reads in MiXCR, one entry per CDR3 protein. The profile shows hundreds of thousands of distinct CDR3 sequences, 20% to 25% of them singletons.

The sequence came from a man in his 70s in good health. The V and J genes are TRBV20-1 and TRBJ2-5; D unresolved. Sequences were obtained from blood. CDR3 loop: CSARDLFEIEETQYF. The CDR3 DNA reads as TGCAGTGCTAGAGATCTCTTTGAGATCGAAGAGACCCAGTACTTC.